The 20 T cell receptor beta chains in this list originate from one sample, sequenced in a study of T cells in Graves' hyperthyroidism and ophthalmopathy (dated by TCRdb to the late 2010s). The library was prepared using multiplex PCR. Reads for this sample came from an Illumina HiSeq 2000. TCR beta CDR3 regions were amplified from RNA transcripts. For the first round of RT-PCR on the TCR CDR3, the HTBI primer set was used together with the Qiagen OneStep RT-PCR kit. TCRdb reprocessing: public reads trimmed at Q25 with fastp, clones called with MiXCR, in-frame beta chains kept. Under each unique CDR3 protein, matching rows form one entry showing the most common genes and DNA. The table for this sample lists under 350,000 distinct CDR3 sequences; roughly 23% of them were counted only once. Jointly, the top ten make up over 40% of the sample. The source material was blood. The receptor set was obtained from a woman between 50 and 59 years old with Graves' hyperthyroidism.

The chain is built from TRBV14 and TRBJ2-7, with D unresolved. Trimming pared 4 bases from V and 2 bases from J, leaving 12 bases between. The germline CDR1 and CDR2 sequences are SGHDN and FVKESK. CDR3 length: 14 residues. The CDR3 sequence is CASSRRATTYEQYF. CDR3 nucleotides: TGTGCCAGCAGCCGTCGGGCGACAACCTACGAGCAGTACTTC.

This clonotype was seen at least ten times. The V and J genes are TRBV11-2 and TRBJ2-1, with D perhaps TRBD1 (6 bases). Germline assignment: CDR1 SGHAT and CDR2 FQNNGV. This CDR3 has 14 amino acids. Between the trimmed V and J ends, which lost 6 bases and 2 bases, there was a span of 11 bases. CDR3 nucleotide sequence: TGTGCCAGCAGGGCCAGGGGCCCCTACAATGAGCAGTTCTTC. Translation: CASRARGPYNEQFF.

V gene TRBV7-6 combines with J gene TRBJ2-5; a weak D match, TRBD1 (5 bases). This CDR3 has 14 residues. Germline V gene sequence: CDR1 SGHVS, CDR2 FNYEAQ. Trimming pared 5 bases from V and 4 bases from J, leaving 14 bases between. Here the CDR3 DNA reads TGTGCCAGCAGCCGACGACCCCAGGGAGAGACCCAGTACTTC. Amino acid sequence: CASSRRPQGETQYF.

This clonotype was counted a few times. This chain links TRBV4-1 with TRBJ1-2; no firm D call. Germline CDR1 is MGHRA and CDR2 is YSYEKL. The CDR3 is 13 amino acids. V shed 3 bases and J shed 8 bases, with 13 bases lying between them. The CDR3 region has the DNA TGCGCCAGCAGCCATCAGTGGGAAGTAGGCTACACCTTC. Translating gives CASSHQWEVGYTF.

This clonotype came up many times. The gene calls are TRBV3-1 and TRBJ2-3; tentatively, D is TRBD2 (5 bases). This CDR3 contains 14 residues. Trimming cost V 3 bases and J 0 bases, with 7 bases left between them. Germline CDR1 is LGHDT and CDR2 is YNNKEL (reference sequence). The CDR3: CASSQTTSTDTQYF. The CDR3 coding sequence is TGTGCCAGCAGCCAGACTACTAGCACAGATACGCAGTATTTT.

The table lists this clonotype with many counts. This chain links TRBV12-3 or TRBV12-4 with TRBJ1-3; no firm D call. CDR3 length: 15 amino acids. Trimming removed 6 bases from V and 2 bases from J, with 14 bases in between. The CDR3 DNA follows: TGTGCCAGCAGCCTTTCCCCCCGGGCTGGAAACACCATATATTTT. Amino acid sequence: CASSLSPRAGNTIYF.

At least ten counts were recorded for this clonotype. The chain combines TRBV20-1 with TRBJ2-7, with TRBD2 matching 7 bases. This CDR3 contains 12 residues. CDR1 and CDR2 (germline): DFQATT, SNEGSKA (reference sequence). The V and J ends lost 3 bases and 6 bases, in that order; junction bases with no gene match: 5. The CDR3 loop reads CSASGRKSEQYF. CDR3 coding DNA: TGCAGTGCTAGCGGGAGGAAGAGCGAGCAGTACTTC.

This clonotype was picked up a small number of times. The chain uses TRBV15 and TRBJ1-4, with TRBD1 matching over 8 bases. Trimming at V came to 7 bases and at J to 8 bases, leaving 12 bases not matched to a gene. Germline V gives CDR1 LNHNV, CDR2 YYDKDF (reference sequence). The CDR3 contains 15 residues. The CDR3 nucleotides are TGTGCCACCACCCCGGGGCCCGACAGGGGCGAAAAACTGTTTTTT. Protein: CATTPGPDRGEKLFF.

This clonotype showed up many times. This CDR3 reads CAFSGTVLSEQFF. The CDR3 coding sequence is TGCGCCTTCTCCGGGACAGTGCTGAGTGAGCAGTTCTTC. The chain has TRBV10-1 and TRBJ2-1, with 7 bases identical to TRBD1. The CDR3 has 13 residues. From germline, CDR1 is WNHNN and CDR2 SYGVQD (reference sequence). V was pared by 11 bases and J by 9 bases, with 13 bases of the junction left unmatched.

As regards this clonotype: This may come from a read error, since a much larger clone is one base off. V gene TRBV7-2 combines with J gene TRBJ2-5, with a tentative D call TRBD2 (5 bases). Germline assignment: CDR1 SGHTA and CDR2 FQGNSA. This CDR3 spans 17 amino acids. Trimming pared 2 bases from V and 2 bases from J, leaving 18 bases between. The CDR3 coding sequence is TGTGCCAGCAGCTTAATGAGGGCGCGAGGGCGGCAAGAGACCCAGTACTTC. Residues: CASSLMRARGRQETQYF.

This clonotype occurred many times. The chain carries TRBV5-4 and TRBJ2-2; 7 bases are a match to TRBD1. Trimming at V came to 0 bases and at J to 5 bases, leaving 7 bases not matched to a gene. Germline CDR1 and CDR2: SGHNT and YYREEE (reference sequence). The CDR3 loop spans 16 amino acids. CDR3 protein: CASSLGQGVRTGELFF. The CDR3 DNA reads TGTGCCAGCAGCTTGGGCCAGGGGGTCCGGACCGGGGAGCTGTTTTTT.

This clonotype came up many times. The chain has TRBV11-2 and TRBJ2-1, with D unresolved. Trimming took off 1 base at V and 9 bases at J, with 16 bases between the two ends. Looked up from germline, CDR1 is SGHAT and CDR2 is FQNNGV. CDR3 length: 15 residues. As DNA, the CDR3 is TGTGCCAGCAGCTTAGGGACCCCACTGCAAGCTGAGCAGTTCTTC. It is translated as CASSLGTPLQAEQFF. Supplemented by reference TRBV11-2 and TRBJ2-1, the full variable domain reads EAGVAQSPRYKIIEKRQSVAFWCNPISGHATLYWYQQILGQGPKLLIQFQNNGVVDDSQLPKDRFSAERLKGVDSTLKIQPAKLEDSAVYLCASSLGTPLQAEQFFGPGTRLTVL.

The chain employs TRBV6-4 and TRBJ2-2; D not resolved. Germline V lookup: CDR1 MRHNA, CDR2 SNTAGT. The CDR3 consists of 14 residues. V lost 4 bases and J 5 bases, leaving 11 bases between the germline ends. CDR3 region: CASSVKVATGELFF. CDR3 nucleotides: TGTGCCAGCAGTGTAAAGGTCGCAACCGGGGAGCTGTTTTTT.

In this sample, this clonotype turned up many times. The chain recombines TRBV30 with TRBJ2-1; D gene unclear. V was clipped by 6 bases and J by 6 bases, with 15 bases between them. This CDR3 has 13 amino acids. Germline V gene lookup returns CDR1 GTSNPN and CDR2 SVGIG (reference sequence). The CDR3 DNA sequence: TGTGCCTGCTTAACTACGGGCCTCAATGAGCAGTTCTTC. Its protein product is CACLTTGLNEQFF.

The chain is built from TRBV11-1 and TRBJ2-1; the match to TRBD2 covers 11 bases. CDR1 is SGHAT and CDR2 is FQDESV in the germline V gene (reference sequence). V was clipped by 3 bases and J by 6 bases; unmatched bases: 1. CDR3 size: 14 residues. The CDR3 coding sequence is TGTGCCAGCAGCTTTAGCGGGGGGGCCAATGAGCAGTTCTTC. Translation gives CASSFSGGANEQFF.

This clonotype appeared many times. The chain employs TRBV19 and TRBJ1-5, with a weak D call TRBD1 (6 bases). This CDR3 comprises 13 residues. CDR1 LNHDA and CDR2 SQIVND come from the germline V gene (reference sequence). Trimming shortened V by 7 bases and J by 3 bases, and 10 bases separated the two germline ends. Here the CDR3 DNA reads TGTGCCAGTACGAACAGGGACAATCAGCCCCAGCATTTT. Translation: CASTNRDNQPQHF. The whole variable domain, remainder taken from reference TRBV19 and TRBJ1-5, is DGGITQSPKYLFRKEGQNVTLSCEQNLNHDAMYWYRQDPGQGLRLIYYSQIVNDFQKGDIAEGYSVSREKKESFPLTVTSAQKNPTAFYLCASTNRDNQPQHFGDGTRLSIL.

This clonotype was counted only a few times. The chain recombines TRBV30 with TRBJ2-7; 9 nucleotides line up with TRBD2. The V gene's germline CDR1 is GTSNPN and CDR2 SVGIG (reference sequence). The CDR3 is 15 amino acids. J lost 7 bases, V lost 8 bases, and 18 bases had no gene match. The DNA of the CDR3 is TGTGCCAGCAGCTCCCCTGCGGGGGGGCCTTGGGAGCAGTACTTC. This codes for CASSSPAGGPWEQYF.

This clonotype was seen ten or more times. J is TRBJ2-1 and V is TRBV20-1; 7 bases agree with TRBD1. Germline values: CDR1 DFQATT, CDR2 SNEGSKA (reference sequence). The ends lost 3 bases at V and 6 bases at J; junction bases unmatched: 8. The CDR3 is 14 residues long. Here the CDR3 DNA reads TGCAGTGCTAGGGACAGGACATCAGGCAATGAGCAGTTCTTC. Protein: CSARDRTSGNEQFF.

The chain is built from TRBV6-1 and TRBJ1-2; unclear D gene. Germline V gives CDR1 MNHNS, CDR2 SASEGT. V lost 6 bases and J 4 bases, leaving 21 bases between the germline ends. The CDR3 sequence is 16 residues long. The DNA for the CDR3 is TGTGCCAGCAGCTCAGAACAGCTTTTAGAGGGCTATGGCTACACCTTC. Its protein is CASSSEQLLEGYGYTF.

A remark on this clonotype: A much bigger clone sits one base away, suggesting this may be a read error. This chain joins TRBV11-2 and TRBJ2-1, with a possible D match to TRBD2 (6 bases). The CDR3 contains 14 residues. The V gene lost 10 bases and the J gene lost 5 bases, with 18 bases spanning the gap. Germline CDR1 SGHAT, CDR2 FQNNGV. DNA for the CDR3: TGTGCCACCTCCTGGGGGGACGGACACAATGAGCAGTTCTTC. Translating it yields CATSWGDGHNEQFF.